This T cell receptor (beta chain) was identified in a study of shared clonotypes between healthy human individuals (dated by TCRdb to about 2020). With regard to the full study: Three men and two women, aged 18 to 49 years, made up the cohort. For each donor, three plates each were used for CD4 naive and CD4 memory, two plates were used for CD8 naive, and one plate was used for CD8 memory. The study deeply sequenced blood TCR repertoires of five healthy adults to estimate repertoire size and the extent of clonotype sharing between individuals. To increase sequencing depth and limit assay-specific biases, different laboratories used diverse techniques to prepare libraries and sequence TCR repertoires. Leukapheresis yielded between about 0.94 and 10 billion PBMCs per donor.

About this clone: Its antigen target is currently unknown. No much larger clone exists at a distance of one base, and base qualities are not known.

Using the deep immunoSEQ assay, TCR CDR3 regions were amplified from genomic DNA by multiplex PCR. For each cell subset, the extracted genomic DNA was distributed evenly across all wells of several immunoSEQ 96-well plates, and each plate served as one replicate. For sorted subsets, approximately 200 ng of genomic DNA, equivalent to 25,000 to 35,000 T cell genomes, went into each replicate PCR. Purified libraries were quantified with a Qubit 3.0 fluorometer, sized on a Bioanalyzer 2100, and re-quantified with the KAPA Library Quantification kit. Every immunoSEQ 96-well plate was sequenced on a separate single-read 150-cycle Illumina NextSeq 550 flow cell. Per the authors' processing: Because only junctional sequences without quality scores were contained in the immunoSEQ output, filtering matching that applied to full-length reads could not be performed. To assign V/J genes and CDR3, sequences were annotated using PyIR, a Python wrapper for IgBLAST v1.9, with IMGT germline references. Any read was removed if the V/J assignment was weak (E-value above 1e-6), the CDR3 was missing, or the read contained stop codons, out-of-frame junctions, or ambiguous translated residues. V3J clonotypes were defined as sequences sharing an identical inferred V gene, J gene, and CDR3 amino acid sequence. The percentage overlap between two repertoires was calculated by dividing the number of shared unique clonotypes by the size of the smaller repertoire. RTK rarefaction, the Chao1 estimator, and Recon v2.1 estimates of unobserved clonotypes were used to assess repertoire richness. OLGA was used to compute generation probabilities for all TCRbeta clonotypes that the gDNA method yielded from a handful of donors. TCRdb took this table from immuneACCESS and kept in-frame rearrangements with V and J called. Such tables lack part of the clones; where checked against another copy, unresolved V genes explain under half of the gap, and the rest is unexplained. That table is the source of V, J and clone size, and D and trimming were worked out from the DNA. The sample table holds some 1.5 million clones, of which roughly 96% were seen once. The ten largest clonotypes hold approximately 1.1% of the sample.

V ends up 4 bases short and J 6 bases short, with an unmatched junction base count of 19. There are 17 amino acids in the CDR3, from cysteine to phenylalanine inclusive. Just CDR3 DNA is preserved here, 51 bases in frame from base 1. According to the germline V gene, CDR1 reads SGDLS and CDR2 reads YYNGEE. Study-wide findings and limitations: Pairwise subsampling indicated that sequencing depth was expected to affect the degree of clonotype sharing among donors. Only blood was sampled, and tissue TCR repertoires likely differ from those in blood. The small number of donors limited the genetic and exposure-history diversity represented. Estimated clonotype richness was generally larger for naive than for memory subsets. Higher generation probabilities were observed for clonotypes shared by all four sorted-subset donors than for non-shared clonotypes. When a few donors were compared, the shared fraction of clonotypes was 5% to 6.5% for naive CD4, around 4% for naive CD8, about 2.4% for memory CD4, and around 0.37% for memory CD8. Rarefaction of sorted-subset datasets indicated incomplete sequencing despite the large sequencing depth.

The donors were healthy, HIV-negative adults with no recently reported acute infections or vaccinations. Only Caucasian adults living in Nashville, Tennessee, USA were represented among the donors. Magnetic negative selection was used to enrich CD4+ T cells, after which naive cells were positively selected on CD45RA and the negative fraction became the memory subset. Blood was obtained by leukapheresis, after which PBMCs were separated by Ficoll-Histopaque density gradient centrifugation and cryopreserved in liquid nitrogen vapor phase. Analytical flow cytometry was used to check the purity and quantity of every magnetically sorted T cell population. From each sorted fraction, genomic DNA was isolated and quantified by UV absorbance on a Nanodrop 2000c.

This clonotype originated in a man aged 25-45 years in good health. Sequences were obtained from naive CD4+ T cells sorted from blood. The sample's cell subset or site label, decoded: CD45RA+ positively selected. The chain employs TRBV9 and TRBJ2-7, and 7 junctional nucleotides match TRBD2. Here is the DNA: TGTGCCAGCAGCAGACCGGTTCTGAGGGAGGGTAAGTGCGAGCAGTACTTC. Its protein is CASSRPVLREGKCEQYF.